This entry concerns a single TCR beta chain. The CDR3 extends over 15 amino acids. The V end lost 5 bases, the J end lost 0 bases, and 13 bases lay between the germline ends. These data are taken from a study of T-cell memory formation after mild COVID-19. TCRdb re-called the 5' RACE reads with MiXCR, one entry per CDR3 protein. The sample holds 400,000 to 550,000 distinct CDR3 sequences, 25% seen once. Material for sequencing was PBMCs or a T cell subset sorted from them (not recorded which). V usage is TRBV12-3 or TRBV12-4 and J usage is TRBJ1-1; D perhaps matches TRBD1 (6 bases). This receptor was taken from an adult woman who had mild COVID-19 (a few samples of this study predate the infection). Cell type and time point are not known. The CDR3, as DNA: TGTGCCAGCAGTAGTGGACAGTATATGAACACTGAAGCTTTCTTT. Protein sequence: CASSSGQYMNTEAFF.